Below, 20 T cell receptor beta chains from the same sample are listed, as sequenced in a study of human T cells and chemical hapten exposure (dated by TCRdb to 2020 to 2023). The time point label here, explained by the study, means: patch test 2, 6 weeks after DPC sensitization. Taken with the paper, the label for treatment or condition translates to: therapeutic diphenylcyclopropenone sensitization with weekly scalp DPC. Libraries were prepared through RACE. Sequencing used a NextSeq 500. TCRdb reran the public reads through fastp at Q25 and MiXCR, keeping productive beta chains. Each entry is one CDR3 protein sequence, shown with its most common DNA and genes. This sample comprises approximately 96,000 distinct CDR3 sequences, around 9.3% of them detected only once. Together, the top ten hold about 2% of the sample. The sample consisted of whole blood, taken in connection with sensitization to the hapten diphenylcyclopropenone (DPC). The receptors shown here come from a woman between 40 and 55 years old with alopecia areata. Some clones in this sample may be carry-over from other donors' samples.

This clonotype showed up many times. This rearrangement joins TRBV29-1 to TRBJ1-2, with D possibly being TRBD1 (5 bases). CDR1 and CDR2 (germline): SQVTM, ANQGSEA. CDR3 length equals 13 residues. The V gene lost 7 bases and the J gene lost 6 bases, with 18 bases spanning the gap. As DNA, the CDR3 is TGCAGCGCCCCGGAAGGGGCGGTAGATGGCTACACCTTC. It encodes CSAPEGAVDGYTF.

Of note for this clonotype: Without the conserved terminal phenylalanine or tryptophan, this CDR3 likely stems from a read error. V and J are TRBV20-1 and TRBJ2-3; 10 bases fit TRBD2. Germline assignment: CDR1 DFQATT and CDR2 SNEGSKA (reference sequence). V shed 3 bases and J 5 bases; nucleotides not matched to a gene: 14. The CDR3 spans 17 residues. The CDR3 bases are TGCAGTGCTAGGCCTTCCGGCCAGCGGGAGGGCCGAGATACGCAGTATTTA. Residues: CSARPSGQREGRDTQYL.

This clonotype was picked up a small number of times. The chain has TRBV24-1 and TRBJ2-5; 8 bases are a match to TRBD1. This CDR3 is 14 amino acids long. J gave up 1 base and V 7 bases, and 4 bases lay outside the gene matches. Per germline, CDR1 KGHDR and CDR2 SFDVKD. The CDR3 sequence is CATRSGGPQETQYF. In DNA, the CDR3 is TGTGCCACCAGGTCAGGGGGCCCCCAAGAGACCCAGTACTTC.

This clonotype was recorded a few times. CDR3: CASRRQGADTQYF. In DNA form, the CDR3 reads TGTGCCAGCAGAAGACAGGGGGCGGATACGCAGTATTTT. The V gene is TRBV6-6, the J gene TRBJ2-3; 10 bases match TRBD1. The CDR3 is 13 residues long. V lost 6 bases and J lost 6; bases outside the gene matches: 3. Germline CDR1 and CDR2: MNHNY and SVGAGI (reference sequence).

Notes on this clonotype: A much larger clone differs from this one at a single base, so this may be a read error. This chain joins TRBV3-1 and TRBJ2-2; TRBD2 matches at 11 bases. Losses at the gene ends were 4 bases for V and 6 bases for J; bases not matched to a gene: 4. The germline gives CDR1 LGHDT, CDR2 YNNKEL (reference sequence). The CDR3 loop spans 15 amino acids. In DNA, the CDR3 is TGTGCCAGCAGCCGAGAACTAGCGGGGGCCGGGGAGCTGTTTTTT. Translating gives CASSRELAGAGELFF.

A few counts support this clonotype. The V call is TRBV6-1, the J call TRBJ2-1; TRBD2 matches at 7 bases. The V gene's germline CDR1 is MNHNS and CDR2 SASEGT. The ends lost 4 bases at V and 6 bases at J; junction bases unmatched: 12. This CDR3 comprises 16 residues. DNA of the CDR3: TGTGCCAGCAGTGGGGGAGGGGTAGTTTTTGGCAATGAGCAGTTCTTC. Protein sequence: CASSGGGVVFGNEQFF.

The CDR3 nucleotides are TGTGCCAGCAGCATGACCTCCTGGGGGCACGGTCTCAATGAGCAGTTCTTC. This gives the protein CASSMTSWGHGLNEQFF. This chain connects TRBV13 to TRBJ2-1; a possible D gene is TRBD1 (6 bases). The CDR3 covers 17 residues. The V and J ends lost 5 bases and 6 bases respectively, with 23 bases between them. Per the germline V gene, CDR1 is PRHDT and CDR2 is FYEKMQ (reference sequence).

At least ten counts were recorded for this clonotype. The J gene is TRBJ2-1, the V gene TRBV27, with 9 bases that match TRBD1. Germline V gives CDR1 MNHEY, CDR2 SMNVEV (reference sequence). V lost 5 bases to trimming and J lost 12 bases; unmatched junction nucleotides: 5. The CDR3 runs 12 residues. DNA of the CDR3: TGTGCCAGCAGTCTGAGGGGACAGGGGCAGTTCTTC. It yields the protein CASSLRGQGQFF.

On this clonotype: This may stem from a read error, because a much larger clone lies one nucleotide away. The missing conserved phenylalanine or tryptophan at the end of this CDR3 makes a read error likely. The rearrangement uses TRBV18 and TRBJ1-4; possible D gene TRBD1, 5 bases. This CDR3 has 17 residues. Germline V gene data show CDR1 as KGHSH and CDR2 as LQKENI. Trimming stripped 1 base from V and 3 bases from J, with 15 bases between. Here the CDR3 DNA reads TGTGCCAGCTCACCACTTGGGGACGAGCCTTCTAATGAAAAACTGTTTTCT. Its protein is CASSPLGDEPSNEKLFS.

This clonotype was observed a few times. The chain has TRBV30 and TRBJ2-5; D not resolved. V was cut by 2 bases and J by 2 bases, with 9 bases left in between. The germline V gene encodes CDR1 GTSNPN and CDR2 SVGIG (reference sequence). The length of the CDR3 is 13 residues. CDR3 DNA sequence: TGTGCCTGGAGTCCAGGAAATCAAGAGACCCAGTACTTC. This gives the protein CAWSPGNQETQYF.

This chain joins TRBV28 and TRBJ2-1; 12 bases align to TRBD2. CDR1 MDHEN and CDR2 SYDVKM come from the germline V gene. V lost 6 bases and J lost 7; bases outside the gene matches: 10. The CDR3 runs 16 residues. CDR3 residues: CASSPSGRALLNEQFF. CDR3 DNA sequence: TGTGCCAGCAGCCCTAGCGGGAGGGCCCTTTTGAATGAGCAGTTCTTC.

Many counts were recorded for this clonotype. The rearrangement joins TRBV20-1 to TRBJ2-3; 9 bases are a match to TRBD2. The CDR3 contains 15 residues. Unmatched junction bases numbered 8, after V lost 4 bases and J lost 3 bases. The germline V gene has CDR1 DFQATT and CDR2 SNEGSKA (reference sequence). The CDR3 loop reads CSATRGSGRTDTQYF. The CDR3 DNA follows: TGCAGTGCTACCCGCGGGAGCGGGAGGACAGATACGCAGTATTTT.

This clonotype was counted many times. The chain couples TRBV20-1 to TRBJ1-2; a possible D gene is TRBD1 (6 bases). CDR1 is DFQATT, CDR2 SNEGSKA, per germline (reference sequence). Deletions cut 7 bases from V and 1 base from J, with 7 bases between. This CDR3 region has 11 residues. This chain's CDR3 is CSEDSNYGYTF. DNA for the CDR3: TGCAGTGAGGACAGTAACTATGGCTACACCTTC.

In this sample, this clonotype turned up many times. The chain is built from TRBV7-9 and TRBJ1-5, with D possibly being TRBD1 (5 bases). The CDR3 totals 14 residues. The germline V gene encodes CDR1 SEHNR and CDR2 FQNEAQ (reference sequence). V dropped 1 base and J dropped 2 bases, with 6 bases sitting between them. This CDR3 is CASSLGGGNQPQHF. The CDR3 coding sequence is TGTGCCAGCAGCTTAGGAGGGGGCAATCAGCCCCAGCATTTT. Based on the CDR3 plus reference TRBV7-9 and TRBJ1-5, the full variable domain is DTGVSQNPRHKITKRGQNVTFRCDPISEHNRLYWYRQTLGQGPEFLTYFQNEAQLEKSRLLSDRFSAERPKGSFSTLEIQRTEQGDSAMYLCASSLGGGNQPQHFGDGTRLSIL.

This clonotype was counted once. This rearrangement joins TRBV13 to TRBJ2-3; 13 positions match TRBD2. V was clipped by 10 bases and J by 1 base; unmatched bases: 14. The germline V gene has CDR1 PRHDT and CDR2 FYEKMQ (reference sequence). There are 18 residues in the CDR3. CDR3 sequence: CANKSGLAGVVGTDTQYF. CDR3 nucleotides: TGTGCCAACAAATCTGGACTAGCGGGAGTTGTCGGCACAGATACGCAGTATTTT.

The chain couples TRBV7-2 to TRBJ2-4; TRBD1 agrees at 9 bases. CDR3 size: 15 residues. The V segment lost 5 bases and the J segment 7 bases; nucleotides outside the gene matches: 9. The germline V gene has CDR1 SGHTA and CDR2 FQGNSA. CDR3 sequence reads: CASSPGTGLGNIQYF. The CDR3 DNA is TGTGCCAGCAGCCCGGGGACAGGGTTAGGGAACATTCAGTACTTC.

The V call is TRBV3-1, the J call TRBJ2-5; TRBD2 agrees at 12 bases. Trimming at V came to 1 base and at J to 5 bases, leaving 8 bases not matched to a gene. Germline CDR1 is LGHDT and CDR2 is YNNKEL (reference sequence). This CDR3 is 17 amino acids long. The CDR3 coding sequence is TGTGCCAGCAGCCAAGGTTCCGGGACTAGCGGGCATGAGACCCAGTACTTC. Residues: CASSQGSGTSGHETQYF.

CDR3 sequence reads: CASRRGVGVVTDTQYF. The CDR3 nucleotides read TGTGCCAGCAGACGGGGAGTTGGTGTAGTGACAGATACGCAGTATTTT. V is TRBV6-5 and J is TRBJ2-3, with TRBD2 as a possible D gene (5 bases). The germline V and J ends were trimmed by 6 bases and 3 bases, with 19 bases remaining between them. This CDR3 is built from 16 residues. Germline V gene lookup returns CDR1 MNHEY and CDR2 SVGAGI.

This clonotype was observed at least ten times. The chain links TRBV23-1 to TRBJ2-7, with 8 bases aligning to TRBD1. TRBV23-1 is placed among ORFs of uncertain function. After removal of 2 bases from V and 3 bases from J, the junction contained 18 bases not matched to a gene. The CDR3 consists of 19 residues. CDR3 DNA sequence: TGCGCCAGCAGTCAAATAGTTGGTGGACAGGGCCAGCATGTCTACGAGCAGTACTTC. Protein sequence: CASSQIVGGQGQHVYEQYF.

This clonotype was detected only a few times. The chain joins TRBV27 to TRBJ2-3, with 8 positions matching TRBD1. Trimming removed 2 bases from V and 3 bases from J; junction bases left unmatched: 4. The germline V gene has CDR1 MNHEY and CDR2 SMNVEV (reference sequence). This CDR3 region has 15 residues. The CDR3 sequence is CASSLPTGATDTQYF. Here the CDR3 DNA reads TGTGCCAGCAGTTTACCGACAGGGGCGACAGATACGCAGTATTTT.